This T cell receptor (beta chain) stems from a study of OX40 agonist ivuxolimab in advanced cancers. Some background on the complete study: The costimulatory receptor OX40 (CD134) was targeted by ivuxolimab, a fully human IgG2 agonistic monoclonal antibody. In the dose-escalation cohort, around 80% of patients were male, and the mean age was 60 years with a range of 23 to 79. Peripheral TCRbeta sequencing was intended to test whether TCR sequence diversity was altered and clonal T-cell expansion was caused by ivuxolimab. Patients were allowed to have had prior anti-PD-1, anti-PD-L1 or anti-CTLA-4 therapy, and approximately 40% of the dose-escalation patients had been treated with checkpoint inhibitors. The monotherapy dose-escalation portion (N ≈ 50 patients) of the phase I ivuxolimab trial is reported in the paper. Of the approximately 54 patients in dose escalation, some 19 had hepatocellular carcinoma, some 15 had melanoma, 9 had renal cell carcinoma and 9 had head and neck cancer. Three dose-escalation patients achieved partial responses, one with hepatocellular carcinoma and two with cutaneous melanoma. Intravenous ivuxolimab was administered to patients every 2 weeks at six dose levels: 0.01, 0.1, 0.3, 1.5, 3 and 10 mg/kg.

Results the study describes overall, beyond this receptor: Low levels of normalized T-cell clonal expansion were also seen in some patients who did not respond. Which antigens the clonally expanded peripheral T cells were specific for was not determined. In partial responders in the 0.1-3.0 mg/kg groups, normalized peripheral clonal expansion was found to be among the lowest, especially among CD8+ T cells. After ivuxolimab, CD8+ T cells had more expanded clones than CD4+ T cells on average. Clonal expansion of both CD4+ and CD8+ blood T cells was observed from baseline to week 6 at doses 0.1 to 3.0 mg/kg.

CDR1 and CDR2, looked up from the germline V gene, are MDHEN and SYDVKM. Taken from cysteine to phenylalanine, the CDR3 has 16 residues. Kept here is only the CDR3 DNA, which spans 48 bases and is read in frame from base 1. Between the V and J ends, shortened by 5 bases and 2 bases respectively, the junction contains 19 bases. Genomic DNA was isolated from the sorted cells so that the TCRbeta CDR3 region could be sequenced. The immunoSEQ Assay was used for sequencing of TCRbeta CDR3 regions. Imported from immuneACCESS, the table was reduced by TCRdb to in-frame sequences with V and J called. These copies leave out some clones; in studies compared against another copy, an unresolved V gene accounts for under half, and the cause of the remainder is not known. This sample is represented by tens of thousands of clones; about 88% of them were singletons. The ten top clones hold roughly 3.5% of the sample.

As to this clone: Its antigen is still unknown. No qualities accompany the bases; no much larger clone lies one base away.

Patients with autoimmune disease history or receiving systemic immunosuppression were excluded from the trial. Peripheral blood for TCR sequencing was collected from all dose cohorts at baseline, on cycle 4 day 1, and on cycle 7 day 1. Samples came from an open-label, multicenter, first-in-human phase I dose-escalation trial of ivuxolimab. Adults with locally advanced or metastatic melanoma, renal cell carcinoma, hepatocellular carcinoma or head and neck squamous cell carcinoma were enrolled in the trial. Before TCR sequencing, CD4+ T cells and CD8+ T cells were sorted from peripheral blood as separate populations.

This specimen was CD4+ or CD8+ T cells sorted from blood, taken in a trial of the OX40 agonist ivuxolimab. The receptor was isolated from an adult with an advanced solid tumor such as melanoma, head and neck, liver or kidney cancer. The rearranged chain carries TRBV28 and TRBJ2-7; tentative D gene TRBD1, with 5 bases matching. The CDR3 protein sequence reads: CASSGVGASSAYEQYF. The DNA reads TGTGCCAGCAGTGGAGTAGGGGCTAGTAGTGCCTACGAGCAGTACTTC.